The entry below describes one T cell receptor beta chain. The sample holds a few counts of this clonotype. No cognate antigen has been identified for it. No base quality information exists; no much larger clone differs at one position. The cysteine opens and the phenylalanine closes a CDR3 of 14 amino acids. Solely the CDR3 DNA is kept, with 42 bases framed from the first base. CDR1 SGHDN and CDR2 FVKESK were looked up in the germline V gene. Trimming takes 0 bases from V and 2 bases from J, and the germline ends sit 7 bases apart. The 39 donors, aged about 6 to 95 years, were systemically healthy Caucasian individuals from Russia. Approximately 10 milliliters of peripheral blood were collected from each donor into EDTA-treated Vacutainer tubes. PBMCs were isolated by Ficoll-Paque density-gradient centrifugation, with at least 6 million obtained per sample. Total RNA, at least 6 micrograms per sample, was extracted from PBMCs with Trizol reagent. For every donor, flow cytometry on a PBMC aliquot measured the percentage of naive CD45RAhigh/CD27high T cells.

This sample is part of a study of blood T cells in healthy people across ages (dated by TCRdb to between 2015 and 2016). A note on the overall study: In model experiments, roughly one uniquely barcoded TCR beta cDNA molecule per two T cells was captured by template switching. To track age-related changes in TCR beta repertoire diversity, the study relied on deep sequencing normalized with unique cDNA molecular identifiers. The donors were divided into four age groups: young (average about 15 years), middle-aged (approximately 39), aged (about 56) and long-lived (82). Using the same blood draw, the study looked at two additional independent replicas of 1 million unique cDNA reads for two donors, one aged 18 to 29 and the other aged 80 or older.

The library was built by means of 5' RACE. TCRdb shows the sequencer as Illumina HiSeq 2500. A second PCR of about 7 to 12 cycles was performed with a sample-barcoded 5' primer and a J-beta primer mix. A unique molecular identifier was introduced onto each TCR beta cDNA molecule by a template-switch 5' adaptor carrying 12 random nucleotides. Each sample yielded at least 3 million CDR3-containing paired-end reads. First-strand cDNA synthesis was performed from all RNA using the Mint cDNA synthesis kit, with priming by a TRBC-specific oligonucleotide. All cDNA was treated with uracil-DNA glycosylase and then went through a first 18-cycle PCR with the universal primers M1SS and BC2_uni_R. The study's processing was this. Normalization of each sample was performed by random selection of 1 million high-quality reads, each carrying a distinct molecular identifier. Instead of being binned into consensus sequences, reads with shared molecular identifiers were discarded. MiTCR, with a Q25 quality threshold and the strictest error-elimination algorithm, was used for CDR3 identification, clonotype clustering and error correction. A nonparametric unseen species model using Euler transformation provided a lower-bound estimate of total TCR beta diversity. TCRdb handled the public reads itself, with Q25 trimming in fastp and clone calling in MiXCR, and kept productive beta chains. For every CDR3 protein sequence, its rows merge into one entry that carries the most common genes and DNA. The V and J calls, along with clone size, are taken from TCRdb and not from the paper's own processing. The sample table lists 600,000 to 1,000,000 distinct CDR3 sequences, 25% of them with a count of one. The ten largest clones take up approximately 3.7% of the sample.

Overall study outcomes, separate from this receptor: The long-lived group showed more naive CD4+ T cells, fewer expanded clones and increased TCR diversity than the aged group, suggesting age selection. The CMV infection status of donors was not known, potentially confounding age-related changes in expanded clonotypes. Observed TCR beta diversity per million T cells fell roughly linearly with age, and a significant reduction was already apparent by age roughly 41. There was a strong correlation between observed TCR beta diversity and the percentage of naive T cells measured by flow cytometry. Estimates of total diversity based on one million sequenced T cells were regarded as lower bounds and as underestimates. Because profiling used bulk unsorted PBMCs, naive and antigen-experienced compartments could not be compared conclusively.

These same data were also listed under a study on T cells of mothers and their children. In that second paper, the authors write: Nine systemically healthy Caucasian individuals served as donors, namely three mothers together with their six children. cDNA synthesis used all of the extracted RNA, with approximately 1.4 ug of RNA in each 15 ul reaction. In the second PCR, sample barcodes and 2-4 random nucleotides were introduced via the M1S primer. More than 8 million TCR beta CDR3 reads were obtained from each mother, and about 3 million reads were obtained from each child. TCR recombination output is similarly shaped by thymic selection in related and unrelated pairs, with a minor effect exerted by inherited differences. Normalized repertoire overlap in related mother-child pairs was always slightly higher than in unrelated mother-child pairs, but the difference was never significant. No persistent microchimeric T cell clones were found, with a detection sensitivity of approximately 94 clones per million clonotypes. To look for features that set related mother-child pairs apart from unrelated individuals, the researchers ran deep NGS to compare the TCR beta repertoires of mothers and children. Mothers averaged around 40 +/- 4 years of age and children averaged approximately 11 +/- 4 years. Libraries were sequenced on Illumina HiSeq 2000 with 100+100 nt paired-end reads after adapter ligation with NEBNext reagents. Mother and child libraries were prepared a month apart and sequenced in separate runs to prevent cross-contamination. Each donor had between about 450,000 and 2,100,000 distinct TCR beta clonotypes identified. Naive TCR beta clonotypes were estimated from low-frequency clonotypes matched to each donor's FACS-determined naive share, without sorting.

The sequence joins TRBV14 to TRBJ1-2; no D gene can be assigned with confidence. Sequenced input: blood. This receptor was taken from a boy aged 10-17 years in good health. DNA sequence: TGTGCCAGCAGCCAAGACGGCTGGAACTATGGCTACACCTTC. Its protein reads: CASSQDGWNYGYTF.